The next 17 T cell receptor beta chains were all read from a single sample in a study of cytomegalovirus exposure and HLA in healthy donors. Both 60 Vbeta primers and 13 Jbeta primers went into the PCR. Data came from immunoSEQ multiplex PCR; TCRdb stores just in-frame clones and leaves some out. The table shows under 200,000 clones, with 65% to 85% occurring only once. Sequencing used PBMCs. The receptor set was obtained from a woman aged 45-59 years in good health and CMV-seropositive.

CDR3 sequence: CASSPPSGVSTDTQYF. The CDR3 DNA is TGCGCCAGCAGCCCTCCTTCGGGGGTGAGCACAGATACGCAGTATTTT. The chain combines TRBV5-1 with TRBJ2-3; TRBD2 is a possible D gene (6 bases). Germline V gene data show CDR1 as SGHRS and CDR2 as YFSETQ. The V end lost 4 bases, the J end lost 0 bases, and 15 bases lay between the germline ends. CDR3 length: 16 amino acids.

The chain joins TRBV5-1 to TRBJ2-5, with D tentatively TRBD2 (7 bases). Gene TRBJ2-7 matches the end of the DNA better, so the J call may be wrong. This CDR3 contains 15 residues. The germline gives CDR1 SGHRS, CDR2 YFSETQ. The DNA of the CDR3 is TGCGCCAGCAGCCCGGTGGGGGGGCGTGTCGACGAGCAGTACTTC. Its protein is CASSPVGGRVDEQYF.

The J gene is TRBJ2-7, the V gene TRBV7-9; the match to TRBD1 covers 8 bases. Looked up from germline, CDR1 is SEHNR and CDR2 is FQNEAQ (reference sequence). Trimming cost V 5 bases and J 5 bases; bases outside gene matches: 11. The CDR3 has 15 residues. Here the CDR3 reads CASSPRQGTEDEQYF. CDR3 coding DNA: TGTGCCAGCAGCCCAAGACAGGGGACGGAGGACGAGCAGTACTTC.

The chain recombines TRBV6-5 with TRBJ2-3, with 7 nucleotides matching TRBD1. The CDR3 runs 15 residues. Germline V gene sequence: CDR1 MNHEY, CDR2 SVGAGI. The V and J ends lost 6 bases and 8 bases, in that order; junction bases with no gene match: 14. The CDR3 DNA follows: TGTGCCAGCAGGACGGGACAGTCCACCTTGGGTACGCAGTATTTT. Translation gives CASRTGQSTLGTQYF.

This clone was detected only a few times. The chain is built from TRBV5-4 and TRBJ2-7, with 7 bases aligning to TRBD1. This CDR3 is 13 amino acids long. V was clipped by 1 base and J by 5 bases; unmatched bases: 3. Germline values: CDR1 SGHNT, CDR2 YYREEE (reference sequence). The CDR3 DNA sequence: TGTGCCAGCAGCTTGACAGGGGTTAACGAGCAGTACTTC. Translating it yields CASSLTGVNEQYF.

Here the CDR3 reads CASSSAGTGDEKLFF. As DNA, the CDR3 is TGTGCCAGCAGCTCGGCCGGGACAGGGGACGAAAAACTGTTTTTT. The genes are TRBV5-4 and TRBJ1-4, with 10 bases fitting TRBD1. The CDR3 totals 15 residues. V lost 3 bases to trimming and J lost 8 bases; unmatched junction nucleotides: 7. From germline, CDR1 is SGHNT and CDR2 YYREEE (reference sequence).

This chain links TRBV6-1 with TRBJ2-5; the match to TRBD2 covers 9 bases. V shed 4 bases, J shed 11 bases, and the junction held 8 bases outside the gene matches. This CDR3 has 13 amino acids. Per germline, CDR1 MNHNS and CDR2 SASEGT. CDR3 in amino acids: CASSVLGGGVQYF. Written as DNA, the CDR3 is TGTGCCAGCAGTGTTTTGGGCGGGGGGGTTCAGTACTTC.

The J gene is TRBJ2-1, the V gene TRBV5-4, with 8 nucleotides matching TRBD2. Germline-derived CDR1 and CDR2 are SGHNT and YYREEE (reference sequence). This CDR3 comprises 15 residues. Losses at the gene ends were 4 bases for V and 6 bases for J; bases not matched to a gene: 9. The CDR3 DNA is TGTGCCAGCAGCCCCGGGACTAGTTCTGCCAATGAGCAGTTCTTC. The encoded protein is CASSPGTSSANEQFF.

This chain joins TRBV5-4 and TRBJ2-5; 14 positions agree with TRBD2. Germline-derived CDR1 and CDR2 are SGHNT and YYREEE (reference sequence). The CDR3 runs to 16 residues. J gave up 5 bases and V 4 bases, and 7 bases lay outside the gene matches. The CDR3 loop reads CASSRLAGGLEETQYF. The CDR3 DNA is TGTGCCAGCAGCCGACTAGCGGGGGGGCTCGAGGAGACCCAGTACTTC.

This clone has more than one count but fewer than ten. The rearrangement uses TRBV27 and TRBJ2-3, with D tentatively TRBD2 (6 bases). Germline V lookup: CDR1 MNHEY, CDR2 SMNVEV (reference sequence). CDR3 length: 14 residues. With 3 bases removed from V and 1 base from J, the gap between germline ends came to 8 bases. The CDR3 DNA follows: TGTGCCAGCAGTTTGGCGGGGCGCACAGATACGCAGTATTTT. Residues: CASSLAGRTDTQYF.

The table lists this clone with a count of one. V and J are TRBV19 and TRBJ2-5, with 12 bases identical to TRBD2. V dropped 8 bases and J dropped 5; count of bases not matched to a gene: 9. In germline, CDR1 is LNHDA, CDR2 SQIVND (reference sequence). This CDR3 contains 15 residues. CDR3 sequence reads: CASSSGGAGKETQYF. The CDR3 region has the DNA TGTGCCAGTTCTAGCGGGGGGGCTGGGAAGGAGACCCAGTACTTC.

The chain has TRBV4-1 and TRBJ2-1; 7 bases line up with TRBD1. This CDR3 contains 14 residues. Trimming at V came to 0 bases and at J to 12 bases, leaving 8 bases not matched to a gene. Germline lookup yields CDR1 MGHRA and CDR2 YSYEKL. The CDR3 loop is CASSQESDSGGQFF. The DNA for the CDR3 is TGCGCCAGCAGCCAAGAATCAGACTCAGGGGGGCAGTTCTTC.

The chain couples TRBV20-1 to TRBJ2-5; no clear D gene. The J call may be mistaken, given a closer DNA end match to TRBJ2-7. Germline CDR1 and CDR2: DFQATT and SNEGSKA (reference sequence). The CDR3 totals 11 residues. DNA for the CDR3: TGCAGTGCTAGTTCTTCCTACGAGCAGTACTTC. As protein: CSASSSYEQYF.

The J gene is TRBJ1-3, the V gene TRBV29-1; D call uncertain. Germline CDR1 reads SQVTM; CDR2 reads ANQGSEA. This CDR3 comprises 11 residues. Trimming took off 6 bases at V and 9 bases at J, with 12 bases between the two ends. CDR3 nucleotide sequence: TGCAGCGTGCAGGAGGGAGCCACCATATATTTT. Protein: CSVQEGATIYF.

This clone was picked up a small number of times. V is TRBV7-3 and J is TRBJ1-1; 7 bases are a match to TRBD1. Germline V CDR1 and CDR2: SGHTA, FQGTGA. The ends lost 3 bases at V and 1 base at J; junction bases unmatched: 2. This CDR3 has 14 residues. The CDR3 loop reads CASSFTGANTEAFF. In nucleotides, the CDR3 is TGTGCCAGCAGCTTTACAGGGGCGAACACTGAAGCTTTCTTT.

This clone has a handful of counts. J is TRBJ2-7 and V is TRBV6-5, with a possible D match to TRBD1 (6 bases). The V end was cut by 5 bases, the J end by 4 bases, with 12 bases between. Germline CDR1 MNHEY, CDR2 SVGAGI. This CDR3 spans 13 amino acids. The DNA for the CDR3 is TGTGCCAGCAGTCCGGACAGTAGGTACGAGCAGTACTTC. Protein sequence: CASSPDSRYEQYF.

This chain links TRBV6-1 with TRBJ1-1; TRBD1 might be the D (5 bases). V lost 1 base to trimming and J lost 2 bases, with 14 bases between them. This CDR3 region has 16 residues. In germline, CDR1 is MNHNS, CDR2 SASEGT. The CDR3 loop is CASSEGGGIGNTEAFF. The CDR3 region has the DNA TGTGCCAGCAGTGAAGGGGGGGGGATTGGAAACACTGAAGCTTTCTTT.